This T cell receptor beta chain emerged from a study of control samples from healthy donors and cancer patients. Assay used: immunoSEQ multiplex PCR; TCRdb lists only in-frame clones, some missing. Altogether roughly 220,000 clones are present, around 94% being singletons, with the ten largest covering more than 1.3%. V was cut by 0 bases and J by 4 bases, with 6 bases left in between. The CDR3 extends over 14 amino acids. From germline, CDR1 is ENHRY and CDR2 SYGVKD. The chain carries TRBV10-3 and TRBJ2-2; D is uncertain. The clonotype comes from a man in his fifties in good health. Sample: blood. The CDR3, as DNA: TGTGCCATCAGTGAGTCAGACCGCACCGGGGAGCTGTTTTTT. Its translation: CAISESDRTGELFF.